This passage covers 30 T cell receptor beta chains from one sample sequenced in a study of early T cells in non-severe SARS-CoV-2 infection. MiXCR, run by TCRdb on the 5' RACE reads, gives a single entry per CDR3 protein. The table shows tens of thousands of distinct CDR3 sequences, with 10% to 15% occurring only once. The sample taken for sequencing was whole blood. Receptors were obtained from an adult who was a healthcare worker with PCR-confirmed SARS-CoV-2 infection or an uninfected control (not recorded which).

The table lists this clonotype with a few counts. This chain joins TRBV11-2 and TRBJ1-1, with D hard to call. The ends were cut back, 4 bases at V and 11 bases at J, with 14 bases in the middle. This CDR3 region has 12 residues. Germline CDR1 and CDR2: SGHAT and FQNNGV. The CDR3 region is CASSSLEVPAFF. The DNA of the CDR3 is TGTGCCAGCAGCTCCCTCGAGGTTCCGGCTTTCTTT.

The gene calls are TRBV28 and TRBJ2-7; D remains ambiguous. V lost 3 bases to trimming and J lost 5 bases, with 5 bases between them. This CDR3 has 11 amino acids. Germline CDR1 reads MDHEN; CDR2 reads SYDVKM. CDR3 in DNA: TGTGCCAGCAGTTTTTATAACGAGCAGTACTTC. Protein: CASSFYNEQYF.

This clonotype was detected only a few times. This rearrangement joins TRBV2 to TRBJ2-5; D gene uncertain. Germline V CDR1 and CDR2: SNHLY, FYNNEI. Deletions cut 1 base from V and 4 bases from J, with 7 bases between. The CDR3 runs 13 residues. As DNA, the CDR3 is TGTGCCAGCAGTGAAGATGCAGTAGAGACCCAGTACTTC. Translated, it gives CASSEDAVETQYF.

Concerning this clonotype itself: This may be a read error, as it is one base from a much larger clone. The chain recombines TRBV20-1 with TRBJ2-3; tentatively, D is TRBD2 (6 bases). Germline values: CDR1 DFQATT, CDR2 SNEGSKA (reference sequence). This CDR3 has 15 amino acids. CDR3 in amino acids: CSATTGRERTDTLYF. In DNA form, the CDR3 reads TGCAGTGCTACGACGGGACGGGAGCGCACAGATACGCTGTATTTT.

The chain has TRBV30 and TRBJ1-5; the D gene is possibly TRBD1 (6 bases). Trimming removed 5 bases from V and 2 bases from J, with 7 bases in between. The germline gives CDR1 GTSNPN, CDR2 SVGIG (reference sequence). This CDR3 comprises 12 residues. CDR3: CAWAGGNQPQHF. CDR3 DNA: TGTGCCTGGGCAGGGGGCAATCAGCCCCAGCATTTT.

Only a few counts were recorded for this clonotype. The chain is built from TRBV6-5 and TRBJ2-1; tentative D call: TRBD2 (6 bases). V lost 0 bases to trimming and J lost 7 bases, with 16 bases between them. CDR1 and CDR2 (germline): MNHEY, SVGAGI. The CDR3 covers 16 residues. The CDR3 reads CASSYSGLTGGNEQFF. The CDR3 DNA reads as TGTGCCAGCAGTTACTCGGGACTGACGGGCGGTAATGAGCAGTTCTTC.

This clonotype showed up just a few times. The chain is built from TRBV27 and TRBJ2-7; no clear D gene. The length of the CDR3 is 15 residues. The V end was cut by 4 bases, the J end by 1 base, with 14 bases between. Germline assignment: CDR1 MNHEY and CDR2 SMNVEV (reference sequence). CDR3 protein: CASSSWEARSYEQYF. CDR3 DNA: TGTGCCAGCAGTTCCTGGGAAGCAAGGTCCTACGAGCAGTACTTC.

This clonotype occurred many times. The chain is built from TRBV20-1 and TRBJ2-3; a possible D gene is TRBD2 (6 bases). The V end lost 4 bases, the J end lost 5 bases, and 16 bases lay between the germline ends. Germline V CDR1 and CDR2: DFQATT, SNEGSKA (reference sequence). The CDR3 is made up of 14 amino acids. CDR3 in amino acids: CSAILREGRDTQYF. The CDR3 nucleotides read TGCAGTGCTATCTTGCGGGAAGGCAGAGATACGCAGTATTTT.

The genes are TRBV6-4 and TRBJ1-2; D uncertain. CDR3 length: 13 residues. The ends were cut back, 10 bases at V and 3 bases at J, with 15 bases in the middle. From germline, CDR1 is MRHNA and CDR2 SNTAGT. CDR3 amino acids: CATRGAEDYGYTF. CDR3 in DNA: TGTGCCACCCGAGGTGCGGAGGACTATGGCTACACCTTC.

A few counts support this clonotype. This sequence joins TRBV5-1 and TRBJ2-3; no clear D. This CDR3 has 12 amino acids. The V and J ends lost 1 base and 6 bases respectively, with 6 bases between them. Germline V gene sequence: CDR1 SGHRS, CDR2 YFSETQ. The CDR3 loop reads CASSLTTDTQYF. As DNA, the CDR3 is TGCGCCAGCAGCTTGACAACGGATACGCAGTATTTT.

This sequence joins TRBV11-1 and TRBJ2-5; D is undetermined. Trimming pared 8 bases from V and 4 bases from J, leaving 17 bases between. The CDR3 is made up of 14 amino acids. Germline lookup yields CDR1 SGHAT and CDR2 FQDESV (reference sequence). This CDR3 is CASEADWTPETQYF. The DNA of the CDR3 is TGTGCCAGCGAGGCCGACTGGACCCCAGAGACCCAGTACTTC.

There are many counts of this clonotype. V usage is TRBV5-1 and J usage is TRBJ1-1; D possibly corresponds to TRBD1 (5 bases). Germline CDR1 reads SGHRS; CDR2 reads YFSETQ. Trimming cost V 5 bases and J 2 bases, with 13 bases left between them. CDR3 length: 14 amino acids. The CDR3 nucleotides are TGCGCCAGCAGAGCTTGGGACGGAAACACTGAAGCTTTCTTT. Encoded protein: CASRAWDGNTEAFF. Full variable domain (outside the CDR3, taken from reference TRBV5-1 and TRBJ1-1): KAGVTQTPRYLIKTRGQQVTLSCSPISGHRSVSWYQQTPGQGLQFLFEYFSETQRNKGNFPGRFSGRQFSNSRSEMNVSTLELGDSALYLCASRAWDGNTEAFFGQGTRLTVV.

This clonotype was seen only a few times. The rearrangement uses TRBV6-2 or TRBV6-3 and TRBJ2-2; tentative D call: TRBD2 (5 bases). CDR1 is MNHEY, CDR2 SVGEGT, per germline. The V and J ends lost 10 bases and 0 bases respectively, with 12 bases between them. The CDR3 covers 14 residues. Here the CDR3 reads CATRADSNTGELFF. CDR3 coding DNA: TGTGCCACGCGGGCGGACTCGAACACCGGGGAGCTGTTTTTT.

This clonotype has only a few counts. The CDR3 protein is CASTKPGQGTVHGYTF. Here the CDR3 DNA reads TGTGCCAGCACTAAGCCGGGACAGGGGACAGTTCATGGCTACACCTTC. The genes are TRBV21-1 and TRBJ1-2; the table calls TRBD1, which could not be checked here. TRBV21-1 is labeled a pseudogene. The length of the CDR3 is 16 residues.

This chain joins TRBV29-1 and TRBJ2-1; possible D gene TRBD2, 6 bases. Germline V gene data show CDR1 as SQVTM and CDR2 as ANQGSEA. The ends were cut back, 3 bases at V and 1 base at J, with 13 bases in the middle. The CDR3 covers 15 residues. CDR3 region: CSVDSGSLSYNEQFF. CDR3 DNA sequence: TGCAGCGTTGATTCCGGGAGTTTATCCTACAATGAGCAGTTCTTC.

The genes are TRBV18 and TRBJ1-6; unclear D gene. Germline-derived CDR1 and CDR2 are KGHSH and LQKENI. The length of the CDR3 is 14 residues. Deletions cut 8 bases from V and 4 bases from J, with 12 bases between. The CDR3 loop is CASRWTDYNSPLHF. For the CDR3, the DNA is TGTGCCAGCCGATGGACGGATTATAATTCACCCCTCCACTTT.

This clonotype showed up just a few times. The genes are TRBV27 and TRBJ2-6; 8 positions match TRBD1. Germline trimming cut 3 bases from V and 0 bases from J; bases unmatched to any gene: 4. The CDR3 consists of 17 residues. The germline gives CDR1 MNHEY, CDR2 SMNVEV (reference sequence). This CDR3 reads CASSFRDRHSGANVLTF. CDR3 in DNA: TGTGCCAGCAGTTTCCGGGACAGGCACTCTGGGGCCAACGTCCTGACTTTC.

The chain combines TRBV6-1 with TRBJ2-7, with 10 bases matching TRBD2. The CDR3 totals 15 residues. CDR1 and CDR2 from the germline V gene are MNHNS and SASEGT. The V and J ends lost 3 bases and 3 bases, in that order; junction bases with no gene match: 5. CDR3: CASSEGTSALYEQYF. In DNA, the CDR3 is TGTGCCAGCAGTGAGGGGACTAGCGCTCTCTACGAGCAGTACTTC.

The chain is built from TRBV3-1 and TRBJ1-1, with 7 bases matching TRBD1. Germline lookup yields CDR1 LGHDT and CDR2 YNNKEL (reference sequence). This CDR3 is built from 12 residues. V dropped 3 bases and J dropped 12; count of bases not matched to a gene: 7. The chain's CDR3 is CASSQPGQWPFF. Written as DNA, the CDR3 is TGTGCCAGCAGCCAGCCGGGACAGTGGCCTTTCTTT.

V and J are TRBV4-3 and TRBJ1-6, with D possibly being TRBD1 (5 bases). CDR1 is LGHNA and CDR2 is YSLEER in the germline V gene. With 1 base removed from V and 9 bases from J, the gap between germline ends came to 13 bases. CDR3 length: 15 residues. DNA for the CDR3: TGCGCCAGCAGCCAAGCGGGGCGGGACGGTTCACCCCTCCACTTT. Protein product: CASSQAGRDGSPLHF.

The chain has TRBV29-1 and TRBJ2-7; 11 nucleotides align to TRBD2. This CDR3 has 13 residues. CDR1 is SQVTM, CDR2 ANQGSEA, per germline. The V segment lost 4 bases and the J segment 2 bases; nucleotides outside the gene matches: 1. In DNA form, the CDR3 reads TGCAGCGTTGGACTAGCGGGGCCCTACGAGCAGTACTTC. Protein product: CSVGLAGPYEQYF.

J is TRBJ1-1 and V is TRBV29-1; D may be TRBD1 (6 bases). Trimming stripped 5 bases from V and 5 bases from J, with 21 bases between. This CDR3 region has 15 residues. Germline V gene data show CDR1 as SQVTM and CDR2 as ANQGSEA. CDR3 in amino acids: CSVTYRETLDTEAFF. Written as DNA, the CDR3 is TGCAGCGTTACTTACAGGGAGACCTTGGATACTGAAGCTTTCTTT.

The chain recombines TRBV20-1 with TRBJ2-7, with TRBD2 identical over 8 bases. The J segment lost 7 bases and the V segment lost 1 base, leaving 9 bases of the junction unmatched. Per the germline V gene, CDR1 is DFQATT and CDR2 is SNEGSKA (reference sequence). The length of the CDR3 is 14 residues. CDR3 DNA: TGCAGTGCTAGAGTTACCAGCGGGGGATTGGAGCAGTACTTC. The encoded protein is CSARVTSGGLEQYF.

The V gene is TRBV30, the J gene TRBJ2-7; D is perhaps TRBD1 or TRBD2 (5 bases each). The CDR3 contains 12 residues. CDR1 GTSNPN and CDR2 SVGIG come from the germline V gene (reference sequence). CDR3 sequence reads: CAGRGKVYEQYF. The CDR3 bases are TGTGCGGGACGAGGGAAGGTATACGAGCAGTACTTC.

The genes are TRBV29-1 and TRBJ2-1, with 8 bases that match TRBD1. Trimming removed 2 bases from V and 7 bases from J; junction bases left unmatched: 10. Per the germline V gene, CDR1 is SQVTM and CDR2 is ANQGSEA. This CDR3 is 15 amino acids long. The CDR3 sequence is CSVEKGTGGWNEQFF. The CDR3 nucleotides read TGCAGCGTTGAAAAAGGAACAGGGGGTTGGAATGAGCAGTTCTTC.

The rearrangement joins TRBV20-1 to TRBJ2-1; TRBD1 aligns across 7 bases. The germline V gene encodes CDR1 DFQATT and CDR2 SNEGSKA (reference sequence). V trimming: 3 bases; J trimming: 0 bases; junction bases outside the gene matches: 8. The CDR3 has 16 residues. CDR3 in amino acids: CSARKGAAPSYNEQFF. CDR3 in DNA: TGCAGTGCTAGGAAGGGGGCGGCCCCCTCCTACAATGAGCAGTTCTTC.

The chain combines TRBV20-1 with TRBJ1-5, with D unresolved. V dropped 3 bases and J dropped 5 bases, with 14 bases sitting between them. CDR1 DFQATT and CDR2 SNEGSKA come from the germline V gene (reference sequence). The CDR3 is 14 amino acids. The CDR3 loop is CSASLGVGDQPQHF. The DNA of the CDR3 is TGCAGTGCTAGTTTGGGAGTAGGCGATCAGCCCCAGCATTTT.

The CDR3 is CASSSSGTNSYNEQFF. CDR3 DNA sequence: TGCGCCAGCAGCTCCTCCGGGACTAACTCCTACAATGAGCAGTTCTTC. V and J are TRBV5-1 and TRBJ2-1; 7 positions agree with TRBD2. Looked up from germline, CDR1 is SGHRS and CDR2 is YFSETQ. V lost 3 bases to trimming and J lost 0 bases; unmatched junction nucleotides: 6. The CDR3 is 16 amino acids.

This clonotype showed up just a few times. The chain is built from TRBV6-5 and TRBJ2-5; a possible D gene is TRBD1 (5 bases). With 8 bases removed from V and 1 base from J, the gap between germline ends came to 14 bases. Germline CDR1 is MNHEY and CDR2 is SVGAGI. This CDR3 spans 14 amino acids. The CDR3 nucleotides are TGTGCCAGCGGCAGGGTGCGCTTCCAAGAGACCCAGTACTTC. Translating gives CASGRVRFQETQYF.

The genes are TRBV18 and TRBJ1-6; TRBD1 matches 12 bases. Looked up from germline, CDR1 is KGHSH and CDR2 is LQKENI. J was trimmed by 15 bases and V by 5 bases; bases with no gene match: 8. The CDR3 covers 14 residues. The CDR3 DNA reads TGTGCCAGCTCAGACGGGACAGGGGGCACTGACCTCCACTTT. It yields the protein CASSDGTGGTDLHF.